One sample yielded the 3 T cell receptor beta chains listed below, sequenced in a study of blood T cells in healthy people across ages. The authors ran a second PCR of 7 to 11 cycles using a sample-barcoded 5' primer and a J-beta primer mix. TCRdb independently ran MiXCR on the 5' RACE reads; one entry per CDR3 protein. The data contain roughly 1,800,000 distinct CDR3 sequences, around half of them seen just once; the ten biggest clones take up 2.1%. Sequencing was performed on blood. The receptors derive from a woman in her forties in good health.

This clonotype was seen only a few times. V is TRBV7-2 and J is TRBJ2-3; possibly TRBD2 for D (6 bases). The CDR3 length is 13 residues. Germline loops: CDR1 SGHTA, CDR2 FQGNSA. Trimming took off 5 bases at V and 11 bases at J, with 17 bases between the two ends. The CDR3 nucleotides read TGTGCCAGCAGCCCCTATGTGGAGGGACGGCAGTATTTT. This translates into CASSPYVEGRQYF.

The J gene is TRBJ2-3, the V gene TRBV20-1; D is possibly TRBD2 (6 bases). With 3 bases removed from V and 3 bases from J, the gap between germline ends came to 22 bases. CDR3 length equals 17 residues. Per the germline V gene, CDR1 is DFQATT and CDR2 is SNEGSKA (reference sequence). The CDR3 DNA is TGCAGTGCTAGTGGGAGCTGGGGGGAATCCAAGACAGATACGCAGTATTTT. This translates into CSASGSWGESKTDTQYF.

J is TRBJ2-2 and V is TRBV6-5; a weak D match, TRBD2 (5 bases). The germline V and J ends were trimmed by 7 bases and 1 base, with 13 bases remaining between them. This CDR3 contains 15 residues. Germline values: CDR1 MNHEY, CDR2 SVGAGI. This CDR3 is CASTQGSLNTGELFF. CDR3 sequence (DNA): TGTGCCAGCACCCAAGGGAGCCTGAACACCGGGGAGCTGTTTTTT.